Below are 27 T cell receptor beta chains sequenced from a single sample in a study of blood T cell repertoires in COVID-19. TCRdb's copy holds only in-frame clones and misses some; the assay was immunoSEQ multiplex PCR. Of around 220,000 clones in the sample, roughly 90% were seen once. Sequences were obtained from peripheral blood. The receptors derive from a woman aged 45-65 years with acute or convalescent COVID-19.

V and J are TRBV5-1 and TRBJ1-2; 8 bases match TRBD1. The CDR3 runs to 12 residues. Germline CDR1 SGHRS, CDR2 YFSETQ. Trimming removed 7 bases from V and 8 bases from J; junction bases left unmatched: 7. CDR3 region: CASAQGAEGYTF. Written as DNA, the CDR3 is TGCGCCAGCGCCCAGGGGGCGGAAGGCTACACCTTC. The full variable domain, in which reference TRBV5-1 and TRBJ1-2 provide the parts outside the CDR3, is KAGVTQTPRYLIKTRGQQVTLSCSPISGHRSVSWYQQTPGQGLQFLFEYFSETQRNKGNFPGRFSGRQFSNSRSEMNVSTLELGDSALYLCASAQGAEGYTFGSGTRLTVV.

This rearrangement joins TRBV29-1 to TRBJ2-7, with 11 bases matching TRBD2. The ends lost 5 bases at V and 5 bases at J; junction bases unmatched: 5. CDR1 is SQVTM, CDR2 ANQGSEA, per germline. The CDR3 is made up of 13 amino acids. CDR3 in amino acids: CSVSRLAGNEQYF. Here the CDR3 DNA reads TGCAGCGTTTCGCGACTAGCGGGAAACGAGCAGTACTTC.

V gene TRBV19 combines with J gene TRBJ1-2, with 8 bases identical to TRBD1. Germline V CDR1 and CDR2: LNHDA, SQIVND (reference sequence). The CDR3 runs 11 residues. J was trimmed by 8 bases and V by 6 bases; bases with no gene match: 2. The DNA for the CDR3 is TGTGCCAGTAGACAGGGGGGAGGCTACACCTTC. Its translation is CASRQGGGYTF.

This chain connects TRBV18 to TRBJ2-1, with 7 bases fitting TRBD2. Germline-derived CDR1 and CDR2 are KGHSH and LQKENI. This CDR3 has 13 residues. V shed 2 bases, J shed 9 bases, and the junction held 4 bases outside the gene matches. CDR3 region: CASSPAGVGEQFF. The CDR3 nucleotides are TGTGCCAGCTCACCAGCGGGAGTGGGTGAGCAGTTCTTC.

The gene calls are TRBV30 and TRBJ1-3, with no clear D. The CDR3 runs to 14 residues. Trimming pared 4 bases from V and 0 bases from J, leaving 10 bases between. Germline-derived CDR1 and CDR2 are GTSNPN and SVGIG (reference sequence). This CDR3 reads CAWMSSLSGNTIYF. CDR3 in DNA: TGTGCCTGGATGTCAAGCCTCTCTGGAAACACCATATATTTT.

This clone has just one count. V usage is TRBV19 and J usage is TRBJ1-5, with 8 nucleotides matching TRBD1. Germline CDR1 reads LNHDA; CDR2 reads SQIVND (reference sequence). The CDR3 is 17 amino acids. Trimming took 5 bases from V and 0 from J; bases not matched to a gene: 9. CDR3 loop: CASSFQGAHYSNQPQHF. DNA of the CDR3: TGTGCCAGTAGTTTTCAGGGGGCCCATTATAGCAATCAGCCCCAGCATTTT.

This sequence joins TRBV10-2 and TRBJ2-1; D gene uncertain. This CDR3 has 13 amino acids. The ends were cut back, 7 bases at V and 5 bases at J, with 12 bases in the middle. Germline CDR1 and CDR2: WSHSY and SAAADI. CDR3 loop: CASIREPHNEQFF. The DNA for the CDR3 is TGCGCCAGCATCCGTGAGCCTCACAATGAGCAGTTCTTC.

The rearrangement links TRBV5-1 to TRBJ2-7, with D possibly being TRBD2 (7 bases). The V gene lost 3 bases and the J gene lost 6 bases, with 16 bases spanning the gap. This CDR3 has 14 amino acids. Germline CDR1 and CDR2: SGHRS and YFSETQ. CDR3 DNA: TGCGCCAGCAGCTATATACAGGGAGGGACCGAGCAGTACTTC. It is translated as CASSYIQGGTEQYF.

The chain uses TRBV6-2 or TRBV6-3 and TRBJ1-5, with 8 positions matching TRBD1. The CDR3 has 17 amino acids. CDR1 and CDR2 (germline): MNHEY, SVGEGT. The trim removed 6 bases at V and 2 bases at J, leaving 12 bases unmatched. As DNA, the CDR3 is TGTGCCAGCAGCTCCGGGACAGGCGCAGAGGGCAATCAGCCCCAGCATTTT. Amino acids: CASSSGTGAEGNQPQHF.

The chain recombines TRBV14 with TRBJ2-1; tentatively, D is TRBD2 (7 bases). Germline CDR1 is SGHDN and CDR2 is FVKESK. V dropped 1 base and J dropped 0 bases, with 13 bases sitting between them. The CDR3 contains 17 residues. In nucleotides, the CDR3 is TGTGCCAGCAGCCAAGGGCAGGGAGGGGGCTCCTACAATGAGCAGTTCTTC. It codes for CASSQGQGGGSYNEQFF.

This sequence joins TRBV3-1 (or the pseudogene TRBV3-2) and TRBJ1-6; D ambiguous. The CDR3 spans 14 residues. In germline, CDR1 is LGHDT, CDR2 YNNKEL (reference sequence). The V and J ends lost 5 bases and 8 bases respectively, with 13 bases between them. DNA of the CDR3: TGTGCCAGCAGCTCCCGGGGAGGTGATTCACCCCTCCACTTT. Protein: CASSSRGGDSPLHF.

The CDR3 DNA follows: TGCGCCAGCAGCTTGGGGGTGACAGGGCAGTTTGCAACTAATGAAAAACTGTTTTTT. Residues: CASSLGVTGQFATNEKLFF. This chain uses TRBV5-1 with TRBJ1-4; 7 bases are a match to TRBD1. The J segment lost 0 bases and the V segment lost 0 bases, leaving 11 bases of the junction unmatched. The CDR3 sequence is 19 residues long. From germline, CDR1 is SGHRS and CDR2 YFSETQ.

For this clone: Because the CDR3's place on the DNA is in doubt, the DNA is left out and the CDR3 is given as listed by TCRdb. V is TRBV21-1 and J is TRBJ1-4; the D call TRBD1 from the table was never checked on the DNA. TRBV21-1 is tagged as a pseudogene. The CDR3 sequence runs 19 residues, both termini included. The CDR3 loop is CASSNWGQGSGATNEKLFF.

This clone has only a few counts. The chain couples TRBV5-5 to TRBJ2-7; TRBD1 matches 7 bases. V shed 2 bases and J 2 bases; nucleotides not matched to a gene: 7. In germline, CDR1 is SGHKS, CDR2 YYEKEE (reference sequence). CDR3 length equals 15 residues. The CDR3 DNA reads as TGTGCCAGCAGCTTTTGGACAGGACGGCCCTACGAGCAGTACTTC. Translated, it gives CASSFWTGRPYEQYF.

The V gene is TRBV5-4, the J gene TRBJ2-1; the match to TRBD2 covers 7 bases. J lost 0 bases, V lost 0 bases, and 9 bases had no gene match. Per the germline V gene, CDR1 is SGHNT and CDR2 is YYREEE (reference sequence). The CDR3 is 18 residues long. The CDR3, as DNA: TGTGCCAGCAGCTTGGCCCCGGGACTATCAAGCTCCTACAATGAGCAGTTCTTC. Its translation is CASSLAPGLSSSYNEQFF.

The CDR3 here is CAIGGRYNEQFF. CDR3 nucleotide sequence: TGTGCCATTGGCGGGAGATACAATGAGCAGTTCTTC. V and J are TRBV6-1 and TRBJ2-1, with 7 positions matching TRBD2. Losses at the gene ends were 10 bases for V and 4 bases for J; bases not matched to a gene: 4. The CDR3 is made up of 12 amino acids. Germline CDR1 MNHNS, CDR2 SASEGT.

This chain connects TRBV19 to TRBJ1-2, with TRBD1 matching over 7 bases. Germline V gene lookup returns CDR1 LNHDA and CDR2 SQIVND (reference sequence). This CDR3 is 14 amino acids long. Trimming removed 5 bases from V and 4 bases from J; junction bases left unmatched: 7. The CDR3 spells CASSQGGASYGYTF. The CDR3 DNA is TGTGCCAGTAGTCAAGGGGGCGCAAGCTATGGCTACACCTTC.

This chain joins TRBV5-6 and TRBJ1-4, with 7 bases aligning to TRBD1. Trimming cost V 4 bases and J 4 bases; bases outside gene matches: 7. The CDR3 is 15 residues long. The germline V gene encodes CDR1 SGHDT and CDR2 YYEEEE. CDR3 loop: CASSGTGTVNEKLFF. The CDR3 DNA is TGTGCCAGCAGCGGGACCGGGACAGTTAATGAAAAACTGTTTTTT. The variable domain in full, completed from reference TRBV5-6 and TRBJ1-4, reads DAGVTQSPTHLIKTRGQQVTLRCSPKSGHDTVSWYQQALGQGPQFIFQYYEEEERQRGNFPDRFSGHQFPNYSSELNVNALLLGDSALYLCASSGTGTVNEKLFFGSGTQLSVL.

This rearrangement joins TRBV4-1 to TRBJ2-7; 9 nucleotides match TRBD1. The CDR3 length is 14 residues. The ends lost 4 bases at V and 3 bases at J; junction bases unmatched: 4. Germline assignment: CDR1 MGHRA and CDR2 YSYEKL. CDR3 sequence reads: CASSPGQGRYEQYF. The CDR3 coding sequence is TGCGCCAGCAGCCCGGGACAGGGACGCTACGAGCAGTACTTC.

The chain recombines TRBV19 with TRBJ2-1; tentatively, D is TRBD2 (6 bases). Deletions cut 5 bases from V and 8 bases from J, with 19 bases between. Germline V lookup: CDR1 LNHDA, CDR2 SQIVND (reference sequence). The CDR3 is made up of 15 amino acids. Here the CDR3 reads CASSAGSWVWYEQFF. The CDR3 region has the DNA TGTGCCAGTAGTGCGGGGAGCTGGGTATGGTATGAGCAGTTCTTC.

This chain connects TRBV30 to TRBJ1-2, with 9 bases identical to TRBD1. Losses at the gene ends were 0 bases for V and 9 bases for J; bases not matched to a gene: 8. The germline CDR1 and CDR2 sequences are GTSNPN and SVGIG (reference sequence). This CDR3 has 14 amino acids. CDR3 loop: CAWSVLGQGGRYTF. The CDR3, as DNA: TGTGCCTGGAGTGTACTGGGACAGGGTGGTCGCTACACCTTC. The entire variable domain, with the rest obtained from reference TRBV30 and TRBJ1-2, is as follows: SQTIHQWPATLVQPVGSPLSLECTVEGTSNPNLYWYRQAAGRGLQLLFYSVGIGQISSEVPQNLSASRPQDRQFILSSKKLLLSDSGFYLCAWSVLGQGGRYTFGSGTRLTVV.

This chain links TRBV25-1 with TRBJ1-5; D is undetermined. Trimming removed 2 bases at V and 5 bases at J, with 7 bases between. The CDR3 loop spans 13 amino acids. CDR1 is MGHDK and CDR2 is SYGVNS in the germline V gene. The CDR3 nucleotides read TGTGCCAGCAGTGAACCCGGGGATCAGCCCCAGCATTTT. Encoded protein: CASSEPGDQPQHF.

The rearrangement joins TRBV7-8 to TRBJ1-1, with 8 bases that match TRBD1. This CDR3 region has 15 residues. The germline V gene encodes CDR1 SGHVS and CDR2 FQNEAQ. The V and J ends lost 5 bases and 4 bases, in that order; junction bases with no gene match: 9. For the CDR3, the DNA is TGTGCCAGCAGCACGGAACAGGGGGGGCGCACTGAAGCTTTCTTT. Its translation is CASSTEQGGRTEAFF.

A single count supports this clone. The V call is TRBV15, the J call TRBJ2-5, with TRBD2 matching 10 bases. The germline gives CDR1 LNHNV, CDR2 YYDKDF (reference sequence). V shed 0 bases, J shed 1 base, and the junction held 2 bases outside the gene matches. The CDR3 totals 16 residues. In nucleotides, the CDR3 is TGTGCCACCAGCAGAGAGAGCGGGGGGGTCCAAGAGACCCAGTACTTC. It is translated as CATSRESGGVQETQYF.

This rearrangement joins TRBV13 to TRBJ1-1, with TRBD1 matching over 9 bases. The V gene's germline CDR1 is PRHDT and CDR2 FYEKMQ (reference sequence). The CDR3 contains 16 residues. The V and J ends lost 1 base and 4 bases, in that order; junction bases with no gene match: 7. In DNA, the CDR3 is TGTGCCAGCAGCTTAGACAGGGGGCGTTTTAGCACTGAAGCTTTCTTT. Translation gives CASSLDRGRFSTEAFF.

The CDR3 is CATSDTGKWGNQPQHF. CDR3 bases: TGTGCCACCAGTGATACAGGAAAATGGGGCAATCAGCCCCAGCATTTT. The chain has TRBV24-1 and TRBJ1-5; weak D call: TRBD1 (5 bases). V gave up 3 bases and J gave up 2 bases, with 13 bases separating them. CDR3 length: 16 amino acids. Germline loops: CDR1 KGHDR, CDR2 SFDVKD.

The rearrangement links TRBV15 to TRBJ1-1, with D tentatively TRBD1 (5 bases). The germline V gene encodes CDR1 LNHNV and CDR2 YYDKDF (reference sequence). Trimming removed 9 bases at V and 4 bases at J, with 18 bases between. This CDR3 spans 14 amino acids. CDR3 sequence (DNA): TGTGCCACAAATACCCGGGGGGGGAGCACTGAAGCTTTCTTT. This encodes CATNTRGGSTEAFF.